The present T cell receptor beta chain was sequenced within a study of shared clonotypes between healthy human individuals. Overall study: Per-donor plates numbered three CD4 naive, three CD4 memory, two CD8 naive and one CD8 memory. Points from the study as a whole: The study found roughly 5% of naive CD4 clonotypes shared across a few donors. The genetic and exposure-history diversity represented was limited by few donors.

Produced via immunoSEQ multiplex PCR; TCRdb's table is partial and in-frame only. The repertoire holds about 2.1 million clones, under 95% seen once, with approximately 1.7% in the top ten. The CDR3 loop spans 13 amino acids. Trimming shortened V by 1 base and J by 2 bases, and 4 bases separated the two germline ends. Germline lookup yields CDR1 SGHDT and CDR2 YYEEEE. The naive CD8 subset, CD45RO-negative cells positively selected for CCR7, excluded terminally differentiated effector memory CD45RA+ cells. As regards this clone: Its antigen remains unidentified.

The source material was naive CD8+ T cells from PBMCs. This chain joins TRBV5-6 and TRBJ2-1; D gene unclear. This clonotype was sampled from a man between 18 and 29 years old in good health. Some clones in this sample may be carry-over from other donors' samples. The CDR3 here is CASSLNAYNEQFF. CDR3 nucleotides: TGTGCCAGCAGCTTGAACGCCTACAATGAGCAGTTCTTC.